A selection of T cell receptor beta chains follows, all from one sample in a study of cytotoxic CD8 clonotypes in ibrutinib-treated CLL. Sequencing was performed with immunoSEQ multiplex PCR; in TCRdb, only in-frame clones are kept and a portion is missing. Among 73,000 or so clones, about two thirds were seen once, and the ten largest hold around 5.8%. Sequenced material: PBMCs, taken after 12 months of ibrutinib treatment. The origin of the receptors is a human donor with chronic lymphocytic leukemia. CDR3s include the opening cysteine and the closing phenylalanine or tryptophan. A D gene is named only where the DNA matches it firmly. The listing skips clone size in some rows; elsewhere it reads once, few, many or a size class.

length	D	V	J	size	CDR3	DNA
13	.	TRBV6-5	TRBJ2-2	.	CASSYGTPGELFF	TGTGCCAGCAGTTACGGGACCCCCGGGGAGCTGTTTTTT
14	.	TRBV6-6	TRBJ1-1	.	CASRRSSGNTEAFF	TGTGCCAGCAGGAGATCGTCAGGGAACACTGAAGCTTTCTTT
15	TRBD2	TRBV9	TRBJ2-1	.	CASSSLAGDYNEQFF	TGTGCCAGCAGCAGCCTAGCGGGGGACTACAATGAGCAGTTCTTC
17	TRBD2	TRBV9	TRBJ2-3	.	CASSEGTSGGPGDTQYF	TGTGCCAGCAGCGAGGGGACTAGCGGGGGGCCGGGCGATACGCAGTATTTT
15	.	TRBV11-2	TRBJ1-2	.	CASSLMGVAGYGYTF	TGTGCCAGCAGCTTAATGGGGGTAGCGGGGTATGGCTACACCTTC
14	TRBD1	TRBV6-5	TRBJ2-4	.	CASSYADRGSTVYF	TGTGCCAGCAGTTACGCGGACAGGGGTTCGACGGTGTACTTC
13	TRBD1	TRBV6-6	TRBJ1-2	.	CASSRDRGSGYTF	TGTGCCAGCAGCCGGGACAGGGGCAGTGGCTACACCTTC
16	TRBD2	TRBV7-8	TRBJ2-7	.	CASSLARGSGVYEQYF	TGTGCCAGCAGCTTAGCGAGGGGTAGCGGGGTGTACGAGCAGTACTTC
15	.	TRBV19	TRBJ1-5	.	CASSSGYGANQPQHF	TGTGCCAGTAGTAGTGGGTACGGGGCCAATCAGCCCCAGCATTTT
15	.	TRBV21-1	TRBJ1-1	.	CASSKNPIRSTEAFF	TGTGCCAGCAGCAAAAACCCCATTCGGTCCACTGAAGCTTTCTTT
17	.	TRBV7-2	TRBJ2-2	.	CASSLAGRAANTGELFF	TGTGCCAGCAGCTTAGCAGGCAGGGCAGCGAACACCGGGGAGCTGTTTTTT
14	.	TRBV5-1	TRBJ2-7	.	CASARERGSYEQYF	TGCGCCAGCGCACGGGAGAGGGGCTCCTACGAGCAGTACTTC
13	.	TRBV10-3	TRBJ2-5	.	CAITPGPQETQYF	TGTGCCATCACCCCAGGTCCCCAAGAGACCCAGTACTTC
14	.	TRBV9	TRBJ2-5	.	CASSRRTEKETQYF	TGTGCCAGCAGTCGTCGGACAGAGAAAGAGACCCAGTACTTC
14	.	TRBV7-9	TRBJ2-5	.	CASSRLTTQETQYF	TGTGCCAGCAGCCGCTTGACTACCCAAGAGACCCAGTACTTC
15	.	TRBV5-6	TRBJ1-2	.	CASSLVGRGNYGYTF	TGTGCCAGCAGCTTGGTGGGCAGGGGTAACTATGGCTACACCTTC
18	TRBD2	TRBV7-9	TRBJ2-3	few	CASRPSPSGGPRRDTQYF	TGTGCCAGCAGGCCATCACCGTCGGGAGGCCCCAGGCGGGATACGCAGTATTTT
17	.	TRBV10-3	TRBJ1-5	.	CAISESIGGLGNQPQHF	TGTGCCATCAGTGAGTCTATTGGGGGCTTGGGCAATCAGCCCCAGCATTTT
14	.	TRBV7-9	TRBJ1-2	.	CASSPRGGIYGYTF	TGTGCCAGCAGCCCGAGGGGAGGGATCTATGGCTACACCTTC
12	.	TRBV28	TRBJ2-1	.	CASSSAQTAQFF	TGTGCCAGCAGTTCGGCCCAAACGGCGCAGTTCTTC
12	.	TRBV5-1	TRBJ1-4	few	CASRQTGPELFF	TGCGCCAGCAGACAAACAGGTCCCGAACTGTTTTTT
15	.	TRBV7-2	TRBJ1-2	few	CASSGYGTREYGYTF	TGTGCCAGCAGCGGTTACGGAACGAGGGAATATGGCTACACCTTC
16	TRBD2	TRBV4-3	TRBJ2-1	.	CASSQDRGGTYNEQFF	TGCGCCAGCAGCCAAGATCGGGGGGGGACCTACAATGAGCAGTTCTTC
13	.	TRBV7-8	TRBJ1-2	.	CASSLNSGNIRTF	TGTGCCAGCAGCCTAAACTCGGGCAACATTCGCACCTTC
13	.	TRBV7-4	TRBJ2-7	.	CASSLDGYYEQYF	TGTGCCAGCAGCTTGGACGGATACTACGAGCAGTACTTC
19	TRBD2	TRBV2	TRBJ2-3	.	CASSEARGTSGERTDTQYF	TGTGCCAGCAGTGAAGCGCGGGGGACTAGCGGGGAAAGGACAGATACGCAGTATTTT
15	.	TRBV18	TRBJ2-4	.	CASSPPSLAKNIQYF	TGTGCCAGCTCACCCCCATCTCTAGCCAAAAACATTCAGTACTTC
14	TRBD1	TRBV5-5	TRBJ2-7	.	CASSRRDRSYEQYF	TGTGCCAGCAGCCGGCGGGACAGGTCCTACGAGCAGTACTTC
15	.	TRBV7-8	TRBJ1-6	.	CASSLPRQINSPLHF	TGTGCCAGCAGCCTACCGAGACAGATTAATTCACCCCTCCACTTT
13	.	TRBV10-3	TRBJ2-2	few	CAIFQTNTGELFF	TGTGCCATCTTCCAGACGAACACCGGGGAGCTGTTTTTT
13	.	TRBV5-8	TRBJ2-1	.	CASSLQGFDEQFF	TGTGCCAGCAGCTTACAGGGTTTCGATGAGCAGTTCTTC
14	TRBD1	TRBV6-5	TRBJ2-7	.	CASSFSTGLNEQYF	TGTGCCAGCAGTTTCTCGACAGGGTTGAACGAGCAGTACTTC
17	.	TRBV7-2	TRBJ1-5	.	CASSLVPSGLGNQPQHF	TGTGCCAGCAGCTTAGTTCCCTCCGGACTTGGCAATCAGCCCCAGCATTTT
14	.	TRBV5-1	TRBJ1-4	few	CASSLNTANEKLFF	TGCGCCAGCAGCTTGAATACGGCGAATGAAAAACTGTTTTTT
15	.	TRBV11-3	TRBJ2-1	.	CASSSPGFSYNEQFF	TGTGCCAGCAGCTCACCGGGCTTCTCCTACAATGAGCAGTTCTTC
15	.	TRBV4-3	TRBJ1-1	few	CASSQVATGNTEAFF	TGCGCCAGCAGCCAAGTTGCCACCGGGAACACTGAAGCTTTCTTT
14	TRBD1	TRBV7-9	TRBJ1-2	.	CASSPRTGSYGYTF	TGTGCCAGCAGCCCCCGGACAGGGAGCTATGGCTACACCTTC
17	TRBD2	TRBV19	TRBJ2-7	.	CASSSGGTIRGSYEQYF	TGTGCCAGTAGTTCGGGGGGGACTATTCGCGGGTCCTACGAGCAGTACTTC
14	TRBD1	TRBV30	TRBJ2-3	few	CASDRGQSTDTQYF	TGTGCCAGCGACAGGGGGCAGAGCACAGATACGCAGTATTTT
18	.	TRBV5-1	TRBJ2-5	.	CASRLGPTFRVEEETQYF	TGCGCCAGCAGGTTGGGACCTACATTCAGGGTAGAGGAAGAGACCCAGTACTTC
13	.	TRBV9	TRBJ2-7	.	CASSVAGADEQYF	TGTGCCAGCAGCGTAGCGGGGGCCGACGAGCAGTACTTC
16	.	TRBV15	TRBJ2-2	.	CATSRDGGFNTGELFF	TGTGCCACCAGCAGAGATGGGGGGTTCAACACCGGGGAGCTGTTTTTT
14	TRBD1	TRBV6-5	TRBJ2-7	.	CASSSGQGPYEQYF	TGTGCCAGCAGTTCGGGACAGGGACCCTACGAGCAGTACTTC